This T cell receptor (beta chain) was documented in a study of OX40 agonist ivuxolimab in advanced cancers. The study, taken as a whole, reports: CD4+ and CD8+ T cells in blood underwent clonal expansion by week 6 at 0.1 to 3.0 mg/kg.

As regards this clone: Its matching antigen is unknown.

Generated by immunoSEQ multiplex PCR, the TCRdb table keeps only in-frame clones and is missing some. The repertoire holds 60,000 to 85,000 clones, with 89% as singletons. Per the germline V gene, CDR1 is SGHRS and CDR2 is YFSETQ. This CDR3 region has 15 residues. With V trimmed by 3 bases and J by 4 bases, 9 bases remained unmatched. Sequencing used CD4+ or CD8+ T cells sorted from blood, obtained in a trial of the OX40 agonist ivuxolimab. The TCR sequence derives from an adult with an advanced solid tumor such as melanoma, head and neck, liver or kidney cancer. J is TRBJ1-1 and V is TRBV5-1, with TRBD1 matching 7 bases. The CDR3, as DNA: TGCGCCAGCAGCTACCACAGGGGTATTAGCACTGAAGCTTTCTTT. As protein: CASSYHRGISTEAFF.